This T cell receptor beta chain originates from a study of cytomegalovirus exposure and HLA in healthy donors. The table came from immunoSEQ multiplex PCR; TCRdb's copy has only in-frame clones and leaves some out. There are 200,000 to 250,000 clones in the sample; over 70% occur only once, and more than 13% lies in the top ten. Germline V lookup: CDR1 MNHEY, CDR2 SVGAGI. The CDR3 covers 15 residues. J lost 0 bases, V lost 4 bases, and 1 base had no gene match. Sequenced sample: PBMCs. The source of this sequence is a woman aged 25-40 years in good health and CMV-seropositive. This chain joins TRBV6-5 and TRBJ2-2; 8 nucleotides agree with TRBD1. The CDR3 nucleotides read TGTGCCAGCAGTTGGACAGGGACGAACACCGGGGAGCTGTTTTTT. Translated, it gives CASSWTGTNTGELFF.